This entry lists 26 T cell receptor beta chains sequenced from one sample in a study of persistence of HIV-infected CD4 T cells (dated by TCRdb to about 2020). For these receptors, no antigen is known. The immunoSEQ hsTCRB assay version 4 in survey mode was used to sequence TCRbeta repertoires from genomic DNA. TCRdb's version of the immuneACCESS table is confined to in-frame rearrangements and falls short of the full clone set. An unresolved V gene accounts for under half of the shortfall where checked; the remainder is of unknown origin. The sample yields about 37,000 clones; approximately 80% were counted once. The top ten hold approximately 1.6% of the sample. The treatment or condition label here, explained by the study, means: suppressive antiretroviral therapy. Lysates of CMV-infected fibroblasts at about 10 ug/mL were used to stimulate the cells. Nonresponding CD40L-negative CD69-negative CD45RO-high memory CD4+ T cells were sorted as memory populations depleted of antigen-responding cells.

The sequencing here drew on CD4+ T cells sorted from PBMCs after roughly 20-hour stimulation, taken from a patient who received antiretroviral therapy. This specimen's cell subset or site label, per the study, means: CD40L-CD69- CD45RO-high memory CD4 T cells not responding to CMV lysate. Every receptor here comes from an adult man with HIV who was CMV-seropositive.

The CDR3 sequence: CASSWGNRGSNTEAFF. Written as DNA, the CDR3 is TGCGCCAGCAGCTGGGGGAACAGGGGATCGAACACTGAAGCTTTCTTT. The chain combines TRBV5-1 with TRBJ1-1; 7 bases match TRBD1. This CDR3 comprises 16 residues. Germline values: CDR1 SGHRS, CDR2 YFSETQ. J gave up 1 base and V 3 bases, and 9 bases lay outside the gene matches.

This clone showed up just a few times. This chain connects TRBV27 to TRBJ1-2, with 9 bases aligning to TRBD1. Trimming removed 2 bases from V and 6 bases from J; junction bases left unmatched: 4. CDR3 length equals 14 residues. Germline V gives CDR1 MNHEY, CDR2 SMNVEV (reference sequence). In DNA form, the CDR3 reads TGTGCCAGCAGTTTAGAAGGGACAGGGAATGGCTACACCTTC. Residues: CASSLEGTGNGYTF.

This clone came up a few times. The V call is TRBV5-8, the J call TRBJ1-2; no reliable D call. Trimming took off 1 base at V and 6 bases at J, with 10 bases between the two ends. Germline V gene data show CDR1 as SGHTS and CDR2 as YDEGEE. The CDR3 sequence is 13 residues long. The CDR3 loop reads CASSLLWPNGYTF. CDR3 bases: TGTGCCAGCAGCTTGTTATGGCCTAATGGCTACACCTTC.

This chain connects TRBV3-1 (or the pseudogene TRBV3-2) to TRBJ1-1, with no clear D. CDR3 length: 14 residues. V was clipped by 2 bases and J by 1 base, with 8 bases between them. Germline CDR1 LGHDT, CDR2 YNNKEL (reference sequence). In nucleotides, the CDR3 is TGTGCCAGCAGCCAAATCCTAGGGAACACTGAAGCTTTCTTT. It codes for CASSQILGNTEAFF.

This clone was observed once. The chain couples TRBV2 to TRBJ1-1, with TRBD1 as a possible D gene (6 bases). Germline CDR1 reads SNHLY; CDR2 reads FYNNEI. This CDR3 has 16 residues. V gave up 2 bases and J gave up 0 bases, with 13 bases separating them. DNA of the CDR3: TGTGCCAGCAGTGAATGGAGGGGGGGGATGAACACTGAAGCTTTCTTT. Its translation: CASSEWRGGMNTEAFF.

The rearrangement uses TRBV7-9 and TRBJ2-3, with TRBD1 as a possible D gene (6 bases). The CDR3 is 16 amino acids. V dropped 7 bases and J dropped 7 bases, with 24 bases sitting between them. The germline gives CDR1 SEHNR, CDR2 FQNEAQ (reference sequence). DNA of the CDR3: TGTGCCAGCACCAAAGGTACAGGGACGGGGACAAATACGCAGTATTTT. As protein: CASTKGTGTGTNTQYF.

The rearrangement uses TRBV10-1 and TRBJ2-3; D gene ambiguous. Germline CDR1 reads WNHNN; CDR2 reads SYGVQD (reference sequence). This CDR3 has 14 residues. Trimming took off 3 bases at V and 2 bases at J, with 9 bases between the two ends. The CDR3 loop is CASSDKLLTDTQYF. As DNA, the CDR3 is TGCGCCAGCAGTGACAAGCTGCTCACAGATACGCAGTATTTT.

In DNA, the CDR3 is TGTGCCAGCAGTGTCCGCGGGGGACCCAGGGGGGAGCAGTACTTC. This encodes CASSVRGGPRGEQYF. The rearrangement links TRBV2 to TRBJ2-7; D may correspond to TRBD1 or TRBD2 (7 bases each). V shed 4 bases and J shed 7 bases, with 20 bases lying between them. Germline loops: CDR1 SNHLY, CDR2 FYNNEI. This CDR3 is built from 15 residues.

The V gene is TRBV3-1 (or the pseudogene TRBV3-2), the J gene TRBJ1-1; 9 positions match TRBD1. Germline V gene data show CDR1 as LGHDT and CDR2 as YNNKEL (reference sequence). J lost 11 bases, V lost 1 base, and 2 bases had no gene match. This CDR3 comprises 12 residues. CDR3 residues: CASSQGDREAFF. The DNA for the CDR3 is TGTGCCAGCAGCCAAGGGGACAGGGAGGCTTTCTTT.

This clone was counted only a few times. The chain has TRBV2 and TRBJ1-6, with TRBD1 matching 7 bases. V was pared by 6 bases and J by 3 bases, with 2 bases of the junction left unmatched. This CDR3 is built from 14 residues. Germline CDR1 reads SNHLY; CDR2 reads FYNNEI. In DNA, the CDR3 is TGTGCCAGCAGCCGGGACAGCTATAATTCACCCCTCCACTTT. This sequence encodes CASSRDSYNSPLHF.

This clone was seen once. This chain links TRBV6-2 or TRBV6-3 with TRBJ2-7; D may be TRBD2 (6 bases). The V and J ends lost 0 bases and 4 bases respectively, with 22 bases between them. This CDR3 has 18 residues. Germline CDR1 MNHEY, CDR2 SVGEGT. CDR3 residues: CASSYSRVAVREQYEQYF. In nucleotides, the CDR3 is TGTGCCAGCAGTTACTCTAGAGTAGCGGTCCGAGAACAGTACGAGCAGTACTTC.

The chain links TRBV14 to TRBJ2-5; either TRBD1 or TRBD2 may fit D (5 bases each). V lost 2 bases to trimming and J lost 5 bases, with 12 bases between them. This CDR3 is 14 amino acids long. The V gene's germline CDR1 is SGHDN and CDR2 FVKESK. This CDR3 is CASSQMGEGETQYF. Here the CDR3 DNA reads TGTGCCAGCAGCCAAATGGGGGAAGGGGAGACCCAGTACTTC.

The chain combines TRBV19 with TRBJ1-2; D gene ambiguous. Germline-derived CDR1 and CDR2 are LNHDA and SQIVND (reference sequence). This CDR3 has 12 amino acids. With 3 bases removed from V and 7 bases from J, the gap between germline ends came to 9 bases. As DNA, the CDR3 is TGTGCCAGTAGTATGTTGGGGTCTGGCTACACCTTC. Translating it yields CASSMLGSGYTF.

The chain couples TRBV9 to TRBJ2-6, with 10 nucleotides matching TRBD2. V was pared by 0 bases and J by 0 bases, with 9 bases of the junction left unmatched. CDR1 is SGDLS, CDR2 YYNGEE, per germline. This CDR3 has 20 amino acids. The CDR3 loop reads CASSVVSGGSLRSGANVLTF. For the CDR3, the DNA is TGTGCCAGCAGCGTAGTTAGCGGGGGGTCCCTCCGCTCTGGGGCCAACGTCCTGACTTTC. The full variable domain, completed using reference TRBV9 and TRBJ2-6, is DSGVTQTPKHLITATGQRVTLRCSPRSGDLSVYWYQQSLDQGLQFLIQYYNGEERAKGNILERFSAQQFPDLHSELNLSSLELGDSALYFCASSVVSGGSLRSGANVLTFGAGSRLTVL.

The chain is built from TRBV7-9 and TRBJ2-1; 7 positions agree with TRBD2. From germline, CDR1 is SEHNR and CDR2 FQNEAQ (reference sequence). V lost 3 bases and J lost 7; bases outside the gene matches: 3. CDR3 length equals 13 residues. The CDR3 is CASSFAGVNEQFF. For the CDR3, the DNA is TGTGCCAGCAGCTTCGCGGGGGTGAATGAGCAGTTCTTC.

The gene calls are TRBV6-5 and TRBJ2-6; D is possibly TRBD1 (5 bases). Trimming shortened V by 2 bases and J by 4 bases, and 9 bases separated the two germline ends. Germline-derived CDR1 and CDR2 are MNHEY and SVGAGI. The CDR3 is made up of 15 amino acids. The CDR3, as DNA: TGTGCCAGCAGTTACGGGGCATCAGGGGCCAACGTCCTGACTTTC. This codes for CASSYGASGANVLTF.

This clone was counted only a few times. The chain recombines TRBV4-2 with TRBJ2-3, with 8 bases aligning to TRBD2. The CDR3 is made up of 16 amino acids. The germline gives CDR1 LGHNA, CDR2 YNFKEQ. The trim removed 1 base at V and 4 bases at J, leaving 7 bases unmatched. As DNA, the CDR3 is TGTGCCAGCAGCCAAGCGGCGGGGGGCCCCTCAGATACGCAGTATTTT. Translation: CASSQAAGGPSDTQYF.

This sequence joins TRBV7-2 and TRBJ1-6; 7 bases agree with TRBD1. The CDR3 loop spans 17 amino acids. CDR1 is SGHTA, CDR2 FQGNSA, per germline. V was clipped by 5 bases and J by 2 bases; unmatched bases: 9. The CDR3 loop reads CASSAREGAAYNSPLHF. The CDR3 bases are TGTGCCAGCAGCGCGAGGGAGGGGGCGGCCTATAATTCACCCCTCCACTTT.

The rearrangement uses TRBV6-5 and TRBJ1-3; D remains ambiguous. CDR1 is MNHEY, CDR2 SVGAGI, per germline. There are 16 residues in the CDR3. The V gene lost 0 bases and the J gene lost 2 bases, with 11 bases spanning the gap. The CDR3 reads CASSYSSHGAGNTIYF. In nucleotides, the CDR3 is TGTGCCAGCAGTTACTCGAGTCACGGGGCTGGAAACACCATATATTTT.

In its sample, this clone was seen once. The V and J genes are TRBV18 and TRBJ2-6; TRBD1 or TRBD2 may be the D gene (6 bases each). The CDR3 loop spans 18 amino acids. V dropped 3 bases and J dropped 8 bases, with 23 bases sitting between them. Germline CDR1 KGHSH, CDR2 LQKENI. The CDR3 coding sequence is TGTGCCAGCTCACCCCGACCCAGGACAGATACTAGCCCCAACGTCCTGACTTTC. This codes for CASSPRPRTDTSPNVLTF.

V usage is TRBV28 and J usage is TRBJ1-5; D is possibly TRBD1 (6 bases). The germline gives CDR1 MDHEN, CDR2 SYDVKM. The CDR3 length is 16 residues. Trimming removed 5 bases from V and 6 bases from J, with 20 bases in between. In nucleotides, the CDR3 is TGTGCCAGCAGTACTCTAACAGGGAAGGGAAGTCAGCCCCAGCATTTT. It codes for CASSTLTGKGSQPQHF.

This clone was recorded only once. V usage is TRBV6-5 and J usage is TRBJ1-2; D ambiguous. Germline loops: CDR1 MNHEY, CDR2 SVGAGI. CDR3 length equals 15 residues. V lost 0 bases to trimming and J lost 2 bases, with 10 bases between them. CDR3 sequence reads: CASSYSAAGNYGYTF. DNA of the CDR3: TGTGCCAGCAGTTACTCGGCGGCAGGAAACTATGGCTACACCTTC.

The V gene is TRBV5-1, the J gene TRBJ2-5; D not resolved. Trimming stripped 2 bases from V and 5 bases from J, with 13 bases between. Per the germline V gene, CDR1 is SGHRS and CDR2 is YFSETQ. The CDR3 totals 14 residues. CDR3 in DNA: TGCGCCAGCAGCTTTTCTAGTTTCGGGGAGACCCAGTACTTC. Protein: CASSFSSFGETQYF.

This clone was seen only once. J is TRBJ2-7 and V is TRBV28, with 8 bases lining up with TRBD1. Germline CDR1 is MDHEN and CDR2 is SYDVKM. The CDR3 is made up of 15 amino acids. V trimming: 7 bases; J trimming: 0 bases; junction bases outside the gene matches: 8. The CDR3 sequence: CASKSRTGSSYEQYF. CDR3 in DNA: TGTGCCAGCAAATCCCGGACAGGGAGCTCCTACGAGCAGTACTTC.

The chain's CDR3 is CASSSAGYGYTF. CDR3 sequence (DNA): TGTGCCAGCAGTAGCGCGGGTTACGGCTACACCTTC. The chain is built from TRBV25-1 and TRBJ1-2; no definite D call. Deletions cut 5 bases from V and 8 bases from J, with 12 bases between. From germline, CDR1 is MGHDK and CDR2 SYGVNS. The CDR3 runs to 12 residues.

The CDR3 loop is CASIAGGRLTNEKLFF. The CDR3 region has the DNA TGTGCCAGCATTGCCGGAGGACGGTTGACTAATGAAAAACTGTTTTTT. This chain joins TRBV6-6 and TRBJ1-4; D ambiguous. Germline V gives CDR1 MNHNY, CDR2 SVGAGI (reference sequence). There are 16 residues in the CDR3. V dropped 7 bases and J dropped 2 bases, with 17 bases sitting between them.